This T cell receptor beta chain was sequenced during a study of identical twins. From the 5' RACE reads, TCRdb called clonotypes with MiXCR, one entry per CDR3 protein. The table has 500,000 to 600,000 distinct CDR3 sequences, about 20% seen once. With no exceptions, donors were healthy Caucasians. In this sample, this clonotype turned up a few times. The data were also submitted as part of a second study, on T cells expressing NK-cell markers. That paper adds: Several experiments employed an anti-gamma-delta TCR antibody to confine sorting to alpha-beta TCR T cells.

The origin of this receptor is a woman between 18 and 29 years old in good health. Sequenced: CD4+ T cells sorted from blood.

Written as DNA, the CDR3 is TGTGCCAGCAGCTTAGTAGGTCACCAGGGGCAGTTCTTC. Translation gives CASSLVGHQGQFF. The V call is TRBV7-2, the J call TRBJ2-1, with a tentative D call TRBD1 (5 bases). Germline V gene lookup returns CDR1 SGHTA and CDR2 FQGNSA. This CDR3 is 13 amino acids long. V was clipped by 1 base and J by 12 bases, with 13 bases between them.